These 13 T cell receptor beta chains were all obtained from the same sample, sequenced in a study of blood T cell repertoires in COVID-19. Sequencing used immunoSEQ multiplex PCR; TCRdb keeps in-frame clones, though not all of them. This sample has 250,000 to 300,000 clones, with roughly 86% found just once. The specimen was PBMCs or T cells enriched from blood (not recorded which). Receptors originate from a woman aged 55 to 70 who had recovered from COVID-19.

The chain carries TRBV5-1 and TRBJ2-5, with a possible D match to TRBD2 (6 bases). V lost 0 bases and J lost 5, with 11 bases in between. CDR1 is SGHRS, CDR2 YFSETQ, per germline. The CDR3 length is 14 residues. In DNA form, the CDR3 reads TGCGCCAGCAGCTTGGCCCTGGGGAGGGAGACCCAGTACTTC. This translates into CASSLALGRETQYF.

The CDR3 region is CASKAGGRNEQFF. The CDR3, as DNA: TGTGCCAGCAAGGCGGGGGGGCGCAATGAGCAGTTCTTC. The chain links TRBV6-5 to TRBJ2-1; 9 bases are shared with TRBD2. There are 13 residues in the CDR3. Germline loops: CDR1 MNHEY, CDR2 SVGAGI. With V trimmed by 7 bases and J by 6 bases, 4 bases remained unmatched.

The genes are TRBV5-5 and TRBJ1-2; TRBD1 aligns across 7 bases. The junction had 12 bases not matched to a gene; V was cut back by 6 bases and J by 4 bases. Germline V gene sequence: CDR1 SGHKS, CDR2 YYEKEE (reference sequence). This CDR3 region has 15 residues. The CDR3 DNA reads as TGTGCCAGCATAGACAGGGTCCCTAGCCTCTATGGCTACACCTTC. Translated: CASIDRVPSLYGYTF.

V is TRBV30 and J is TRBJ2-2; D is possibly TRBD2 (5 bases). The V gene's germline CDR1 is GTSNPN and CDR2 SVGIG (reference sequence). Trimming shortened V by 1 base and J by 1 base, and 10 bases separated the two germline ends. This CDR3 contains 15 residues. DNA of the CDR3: TGTGCCTGGAGTGCCACGGACTGGAACACCGGGGAGCTGTTTTTT. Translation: CAWSATDWNTGELFF. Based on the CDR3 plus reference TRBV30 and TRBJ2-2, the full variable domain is SQTIHQWPATLVQPVGSPLSLECTVEGTSNPNLYWYRQAAGRGLQLLFYSVGIGQISSEVPQNLSASRPQDRQFILSSKKLLLSDSGFYLCAWSATDWNTGELFFGEGSRLTVL.

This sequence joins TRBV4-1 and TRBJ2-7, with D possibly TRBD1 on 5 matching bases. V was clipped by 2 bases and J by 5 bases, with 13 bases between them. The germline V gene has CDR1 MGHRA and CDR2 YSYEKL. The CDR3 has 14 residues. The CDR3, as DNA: TGCGCCAGCAGCCAATTTCAGGGTCTCGACGAGCAGTACTTC. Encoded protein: CASSQFQGLDEQYF.

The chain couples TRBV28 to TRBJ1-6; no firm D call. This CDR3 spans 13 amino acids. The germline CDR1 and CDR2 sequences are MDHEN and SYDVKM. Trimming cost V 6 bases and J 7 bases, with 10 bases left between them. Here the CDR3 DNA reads TGTGCCAGCAGCGTGGGCGGGAATTCACCCCTCCACTTT. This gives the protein CASSVGGNSPLHF.

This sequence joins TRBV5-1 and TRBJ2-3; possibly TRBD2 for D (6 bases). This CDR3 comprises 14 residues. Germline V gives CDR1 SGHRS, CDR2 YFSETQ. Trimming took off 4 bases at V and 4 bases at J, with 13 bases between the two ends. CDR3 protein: CASSRLASPDTQYF. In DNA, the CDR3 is TGCGCCAGCAGCCGTCTAGCGTCCCCAGATACGCAGTATTTT.

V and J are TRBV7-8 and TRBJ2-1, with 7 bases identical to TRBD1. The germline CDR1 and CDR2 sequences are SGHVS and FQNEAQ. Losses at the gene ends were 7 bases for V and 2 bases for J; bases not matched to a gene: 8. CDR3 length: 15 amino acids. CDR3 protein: CASIPEGGPYNEQFF. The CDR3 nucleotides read TGTGCCAGCATTCCCGAAGGGGGCCCCTACAATGAGCAGTTCTTC.

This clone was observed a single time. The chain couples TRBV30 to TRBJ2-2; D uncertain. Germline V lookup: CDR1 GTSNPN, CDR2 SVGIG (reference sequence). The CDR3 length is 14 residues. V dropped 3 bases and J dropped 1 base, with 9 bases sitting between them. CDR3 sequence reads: CAWRQSMNTGELFF. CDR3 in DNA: TGTGCCTGGAGGCAAAGCATGAACACCGGGGAGCTGTTTTTT. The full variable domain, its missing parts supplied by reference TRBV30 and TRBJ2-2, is SQTIHQWPATLVQPVGSPLSLECTVEGTSNPNLYWYRQAAGRGLQLLFYSVGIGQISSEVPQNLSASRPQDRQFILSSKKLLLSDSGFYLCAWRQSMNTGELFFGEGSRLTVL.

CDR3 loop: CAWSASGSYNEQFF. The CDR3 region has the DNA TGTGCCTGGAGTGCGTCAGGTTCCTACAATGAGCAGTTCTTC. The V call is TRBV30, the J call TRBJ2-1; D unresolved. This CDR3 contains 14 residues. V lost 1 base and J lost 1, with 8 bases in between. Germline V gives CDR1 GTSNPN, CDR2 SVGIG (reference sequence).

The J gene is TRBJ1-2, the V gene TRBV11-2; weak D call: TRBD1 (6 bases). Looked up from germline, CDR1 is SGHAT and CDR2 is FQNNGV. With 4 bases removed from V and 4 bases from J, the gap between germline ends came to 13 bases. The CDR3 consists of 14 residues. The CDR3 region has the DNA TGTGCCAGCAGCTCCTCACCGGACAGCTATGGCTACACCTTC. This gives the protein CASSSSPDSYGYTF. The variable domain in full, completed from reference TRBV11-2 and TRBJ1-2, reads EAGVAQSPRYKIIEKRQSVAFWCNPISGHATLYWYQQILGQGPKLLIQFQNNGVVDDSQLPKDRFSAERLKGVDSTLKIQPAKLEDSAVYLCASSSSPDSYGYTFGSGTRLTVV.

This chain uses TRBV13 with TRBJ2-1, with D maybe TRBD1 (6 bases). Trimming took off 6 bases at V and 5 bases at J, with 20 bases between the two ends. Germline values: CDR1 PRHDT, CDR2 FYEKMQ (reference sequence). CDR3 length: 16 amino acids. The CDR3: CASSDGGQRINNEQFF. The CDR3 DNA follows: TGTGCCAGCAGTGACGGAGGACAGAGAATAAACAATGAGCAGTTCTTC. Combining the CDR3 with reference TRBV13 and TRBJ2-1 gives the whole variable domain AAGVIQSPRHLIKEKRETATLKCYPIPRHDTVYWYQQGPGQDPQFLISFYEKMQSDKGSIPDRFSAQQFSDYHSELNMSSLELGDSALYFCASSDGGQRINNEQFFGPGTRLTVL.

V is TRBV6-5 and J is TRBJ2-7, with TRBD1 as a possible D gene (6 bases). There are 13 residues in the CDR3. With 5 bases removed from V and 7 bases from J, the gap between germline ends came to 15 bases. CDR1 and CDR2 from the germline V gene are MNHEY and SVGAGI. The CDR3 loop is CASSRQGTGEQYF. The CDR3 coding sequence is TGTGCCAGCAGTCGCCAGGGGACGGGTGAGCAGTACTTC.